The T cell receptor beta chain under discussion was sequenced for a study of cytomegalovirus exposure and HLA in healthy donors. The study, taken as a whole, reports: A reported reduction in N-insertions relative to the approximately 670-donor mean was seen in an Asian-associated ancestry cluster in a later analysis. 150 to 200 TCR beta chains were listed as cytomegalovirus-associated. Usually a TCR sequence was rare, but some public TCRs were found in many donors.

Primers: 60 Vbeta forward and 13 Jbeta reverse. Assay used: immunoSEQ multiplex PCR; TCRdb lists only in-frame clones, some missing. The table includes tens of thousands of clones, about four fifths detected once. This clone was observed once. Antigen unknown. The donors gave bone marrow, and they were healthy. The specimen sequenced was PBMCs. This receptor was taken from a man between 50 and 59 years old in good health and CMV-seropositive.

The CDR3 sequence is CASSLAAGGISLTEAFF. DNA for the CDR3: TGTGCCAGCAGCTTAGCAGCAGGGGGTATCTCCTTAACCGAAGCTTTCTTT. This rearrangement joins TRBV7-6 to TRBJ1-1; 7 bases agree with TRBD1. CDR1 is SGHVS, CDR2 FNYEAQ, per germline. J was trimmed by 8 bases and V by 0 bases; bases with no gene match: 15. This CDR3 is built from 17 residues.